The T cell receptor beta chain under discussion was sequenced for a study of identical twins. Study-level results: Beta out-of-frame twin sharing showed a weaker excess. It was out-of-frame TCR alpha sharing in monozygotic twins that models underestimated.

CDR1 MDHEN and CDR2 SYDVKM come from the germline V gene. With 3 bases removed from V and 10 bases from J, the gap between germline ends came to 13 bases. The CDR3 loop spans 14 amino acids. TCRdb called the 5' RACE reads again in MiXCR, with one record for every CDR3 protein. The table shows 430,000 or so distinct CDR3 sequences, with approximately 25% occurring only once. This clonotype was counted only a few times. Antigen specificity is unknown. These data are also associated with another study on T cells expressing NK-cell markers.

The sequenced material came from CD4+ T cells sorted from blood. This sequence joins TRBV28 and TRBJ1-6; no definite D call. The sequence derives from a woman between 18 and 30 years old in good health. CDR3 sequence (DNA): TGTGCCAGCAGTTTGGTTATCGGAGACTCACCCCTCCACTTT. Its translation: CASSLVIGDSPLHF.